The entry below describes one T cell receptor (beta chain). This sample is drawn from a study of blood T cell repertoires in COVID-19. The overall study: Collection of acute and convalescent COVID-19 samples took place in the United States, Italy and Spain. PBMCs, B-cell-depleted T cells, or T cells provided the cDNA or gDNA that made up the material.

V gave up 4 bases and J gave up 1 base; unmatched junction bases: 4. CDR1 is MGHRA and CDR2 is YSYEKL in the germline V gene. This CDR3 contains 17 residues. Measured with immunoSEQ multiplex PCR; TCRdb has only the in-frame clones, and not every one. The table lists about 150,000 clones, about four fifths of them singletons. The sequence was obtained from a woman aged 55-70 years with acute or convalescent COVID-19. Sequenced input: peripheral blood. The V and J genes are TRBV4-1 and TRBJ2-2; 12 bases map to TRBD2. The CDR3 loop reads CASSRPLAGGNTGELFF. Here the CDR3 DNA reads TGCGCCAGCAGCCGCCCACTAGCGGGGGGGAACACCGGGGAGCTGTTTTTT.